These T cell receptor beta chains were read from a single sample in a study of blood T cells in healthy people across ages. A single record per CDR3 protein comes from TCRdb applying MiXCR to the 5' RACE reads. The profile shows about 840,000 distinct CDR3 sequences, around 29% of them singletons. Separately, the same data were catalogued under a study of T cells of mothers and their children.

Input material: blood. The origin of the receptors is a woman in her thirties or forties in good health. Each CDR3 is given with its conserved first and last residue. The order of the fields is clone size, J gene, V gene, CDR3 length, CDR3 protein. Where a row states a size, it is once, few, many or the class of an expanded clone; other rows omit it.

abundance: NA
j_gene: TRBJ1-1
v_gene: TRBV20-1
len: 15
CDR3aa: CSAMGQGEVNTEAFF

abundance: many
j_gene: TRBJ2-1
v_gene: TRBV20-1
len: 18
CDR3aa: CSARDYDAPAGSYNEQFF

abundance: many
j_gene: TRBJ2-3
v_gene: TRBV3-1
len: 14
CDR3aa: CASSQGPSTDTQYF

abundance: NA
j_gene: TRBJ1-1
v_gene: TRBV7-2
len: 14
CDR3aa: CASSLVPGQSEAFF

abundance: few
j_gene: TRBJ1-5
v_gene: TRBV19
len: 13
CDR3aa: CASSPSMRRPQHF

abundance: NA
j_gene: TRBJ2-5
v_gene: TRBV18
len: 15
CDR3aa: CASSPLRAWGETQYF

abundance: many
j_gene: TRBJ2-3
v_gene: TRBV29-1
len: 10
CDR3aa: CSAATDTQYF

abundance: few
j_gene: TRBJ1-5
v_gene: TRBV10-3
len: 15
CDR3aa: CAISESSTRVEPQHF

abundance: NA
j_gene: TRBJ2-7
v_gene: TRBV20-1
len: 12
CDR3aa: CSAPRDFYEQYF

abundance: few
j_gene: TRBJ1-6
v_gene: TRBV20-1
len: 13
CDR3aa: CSAGGQGGSPLHF

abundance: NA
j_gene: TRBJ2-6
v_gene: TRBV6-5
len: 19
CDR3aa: CASSYSRGAVSSGANVRTF

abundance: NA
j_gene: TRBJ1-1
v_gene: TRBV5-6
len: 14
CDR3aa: CASSWDRGTGEAFF

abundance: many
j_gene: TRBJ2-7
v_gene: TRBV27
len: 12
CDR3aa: CASSYPSGEQYF

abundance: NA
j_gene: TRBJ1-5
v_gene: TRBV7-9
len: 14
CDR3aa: CASSRGTENQPQHF

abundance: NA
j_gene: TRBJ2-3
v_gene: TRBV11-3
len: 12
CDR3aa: CASSLGGVIQYF

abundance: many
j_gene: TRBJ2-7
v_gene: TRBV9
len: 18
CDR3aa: CASSVAGTGTTTLHEQYF

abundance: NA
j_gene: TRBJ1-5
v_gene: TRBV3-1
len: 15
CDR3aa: CASSQEPGTNQPQHF

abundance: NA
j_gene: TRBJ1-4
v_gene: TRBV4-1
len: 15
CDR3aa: CASSQDWRGSEKLFF

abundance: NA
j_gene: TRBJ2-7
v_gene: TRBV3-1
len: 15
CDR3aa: CASSQDTRGGYEQYF

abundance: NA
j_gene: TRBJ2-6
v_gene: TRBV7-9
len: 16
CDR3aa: CASSLNSNSGANVLTF

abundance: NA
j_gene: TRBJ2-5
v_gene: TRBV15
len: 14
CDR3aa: CATSGGRFQETQYF

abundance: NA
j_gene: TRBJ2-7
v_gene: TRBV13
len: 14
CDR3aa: CASSFHGQDYEQYF

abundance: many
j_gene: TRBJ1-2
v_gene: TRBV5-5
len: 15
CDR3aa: CASSSPGGEGYGYTF

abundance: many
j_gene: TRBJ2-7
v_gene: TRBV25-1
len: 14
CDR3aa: CASSQTGAYYEQYF

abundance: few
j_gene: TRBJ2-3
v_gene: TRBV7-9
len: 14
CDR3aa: CASNPGPDTDTQYF

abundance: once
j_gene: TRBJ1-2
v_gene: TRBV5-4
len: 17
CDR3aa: CASRTGTGTNNCYGYTF

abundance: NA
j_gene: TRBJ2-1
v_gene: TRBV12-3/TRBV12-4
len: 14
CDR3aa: CTSSYPDRVGEQFF

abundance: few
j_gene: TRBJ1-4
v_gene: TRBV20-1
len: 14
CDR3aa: CSVIIDRGVGKLFF

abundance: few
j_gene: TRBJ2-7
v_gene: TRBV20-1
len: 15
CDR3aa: CSASGQGLRWDEQYF

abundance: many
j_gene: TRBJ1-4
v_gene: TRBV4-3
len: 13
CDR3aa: CASSQEANEKLFF

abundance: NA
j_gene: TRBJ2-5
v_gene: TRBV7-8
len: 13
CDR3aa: CASSLGLVETQYF

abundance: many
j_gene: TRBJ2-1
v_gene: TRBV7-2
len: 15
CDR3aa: CASSYRAVSYNEQFF

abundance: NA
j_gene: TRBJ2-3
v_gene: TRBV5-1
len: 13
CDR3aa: CASRRGDADTQYF

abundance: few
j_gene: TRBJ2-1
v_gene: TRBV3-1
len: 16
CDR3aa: CASSQIAGASYNEQFF

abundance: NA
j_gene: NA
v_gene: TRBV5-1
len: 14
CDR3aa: CASSLGGSGSEQYF

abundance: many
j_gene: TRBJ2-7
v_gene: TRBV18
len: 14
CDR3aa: CASSPRAEAYEQYF

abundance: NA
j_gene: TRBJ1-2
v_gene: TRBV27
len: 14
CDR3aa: CASRPRQIRRGYTF

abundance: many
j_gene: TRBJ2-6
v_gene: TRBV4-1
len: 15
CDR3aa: CASSPTGAGANVLTF

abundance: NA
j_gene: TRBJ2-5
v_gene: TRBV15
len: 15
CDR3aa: CAASRDWGGSETQYF

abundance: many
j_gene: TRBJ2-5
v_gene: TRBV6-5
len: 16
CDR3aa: CASSYSTSGIAETQYF

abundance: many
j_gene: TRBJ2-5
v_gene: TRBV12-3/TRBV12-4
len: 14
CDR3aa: CASSLSPKEETQYF

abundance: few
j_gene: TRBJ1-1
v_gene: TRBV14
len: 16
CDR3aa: CASSPKGPRMNTEAFF

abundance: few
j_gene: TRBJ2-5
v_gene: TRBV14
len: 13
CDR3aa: CASSPGLESAKYF

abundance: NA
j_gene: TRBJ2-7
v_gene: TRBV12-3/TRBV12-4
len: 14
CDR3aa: CASRPRGAAYEQYF

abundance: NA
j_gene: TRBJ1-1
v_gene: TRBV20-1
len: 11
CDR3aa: CSASLNTEAFF

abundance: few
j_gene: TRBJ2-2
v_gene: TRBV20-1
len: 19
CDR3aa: CSARAGRKADRGNTGELFF

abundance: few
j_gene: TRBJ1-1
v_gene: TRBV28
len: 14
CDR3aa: CASSSPQGITEAFF

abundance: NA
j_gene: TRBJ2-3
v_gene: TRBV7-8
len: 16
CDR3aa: CASSPPGGSYTDTQYF

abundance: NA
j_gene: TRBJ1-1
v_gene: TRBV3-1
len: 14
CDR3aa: CTSSQEAGTTEAFF

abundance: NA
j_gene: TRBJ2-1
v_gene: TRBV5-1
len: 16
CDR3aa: CASSLEAGAYYNEQFF

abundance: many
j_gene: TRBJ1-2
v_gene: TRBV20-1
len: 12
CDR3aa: CSASPGARGYTF

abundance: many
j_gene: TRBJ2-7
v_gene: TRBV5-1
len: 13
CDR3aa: CASSLYSLYEQYF

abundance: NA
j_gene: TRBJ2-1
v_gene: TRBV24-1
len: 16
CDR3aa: CTTSDPTGTGYNGQFF

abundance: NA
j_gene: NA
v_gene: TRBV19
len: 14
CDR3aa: CASRGTGATYEQYF

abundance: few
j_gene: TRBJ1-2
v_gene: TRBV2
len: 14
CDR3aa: CASTLVVANYGYTF

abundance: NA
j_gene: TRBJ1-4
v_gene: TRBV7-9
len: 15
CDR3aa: CASSLRRKGNEKLFF

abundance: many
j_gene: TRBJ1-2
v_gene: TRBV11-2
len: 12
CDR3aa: CASSRDGNGYTF